The 18 T cell receptor beta chains listed next were all sequenced from one sample in a study of cytomegalovirus exposure and HLA in healthy donors. PCR amplification relied on 60 Vbeta primers (plus 13 Jbeta primers). Profiling relied on immunoSEQ multiplex PCR, and the TCRdb table lists in-frame clones only, not all of them. This table holds 130,000 to 150,000 clones, roughly 70% found once. The material sequenced was PBMCs. These receptors all come from a man aged 18 to 30 in good health and CMV-seropositive.

The V and J genes are TRBV6-6 and TRBJ1-6; possibly TRBD1 for D (5 bases). V lost 5 bases and J lost 14, with 19 bases in between. This CDR3 has 14 residues. Looked up from germline, CDR1 is MNHNY and CDR2 is SVGAGI (reference sequence). The CDR3 nucleotides read TGTGCCAGCAGTCCCGGGACTCACGTGGGGGCCCTCCACTTT. Its translation: CASSPGTHVGALHF.

The V gene is TRBV5-4, the J gene TRBJ2-7; D gene uncertain. The CDR3 runs 11 residues. Trimming stripped 3 bases from V and 7 bases from J, with 8 bases between. Germline lookup yields CDR1 SGHNT and CDR2 YYREEE (reference sequence). The DNA for the CDR3 is TGTGCCAGCAGCTCCTCCGTAGAGCAGTACTTC. It encodes CASSSSVEQYF.

The gene calls are TRBV6-1 and TRBJ1-1, with D unresolved. The CDR3 consists of 13 residues. Between the trimmed V and J ends, which lost 2 bases and 2 bases, there was a span of 6 bases. Germline V gene data show CDR1 as MNHNS and CDR2 as SASEGT. The CDR3, as DNA: TGTGCCAGCAGTGAAAACAGAAACACTGAAGCTTTCTTT. The encoded protein is CASSENRNTEAFF.

This clone was seen once. The chain combines TRBV27 with TRBJ1-5; a weak D match, TRBD1 (6 bases). The V end was cut by 3 bases, the J end by 3 bases, with 18 bases between. CDR1 is MNHEY, CDR2 SMNVEV, per germline (reference sequence). The CDR3 has 17 amino acids. The CDR3 spells CASSLAGARNPNQPQHF. Here the CDR3 DNA reads TGTGCCAGCAGTTTGGCAGGGGCGCGGAATCCCAATCAGCCCCAGCATTTT.

The chain is built from TRBV19 and TRBJ2-3, with 10 nucleotides matching TRBD2. The CDR3 extends over 16 amino acids. The germline V gene encodes CDR1 LNHDA and CDR2 SQIVND (reference sequence). The V and J ends lost 5 bases and 5 bases, in that order; junction bases with no gene match: 10. CDR3 sequence: CASSVSTSGVGDTQYF. The CDR3 DNA reads TGTGCCAGTAGTGTCTCAACTAGCGGGGTGGGAGATACGCAGTATTTT.

Written as DNA, the CDR3 is TGTGCCAGCAGTTACTCTTTGGCAGGGGGCTACCGTGAGCAGTTCTTC. Residues: CASSYSLAGGYREQFF. The chain carries TRBV6-6 and TRBJ2-1, with TRBD1 identical over 8 bases. Germline-derived CDR1 and CDR2 are MNHNY and SVGAGI (reference sequence). V lost 0 bases to trimming and J lost 9 bases; unmatched junction nucleotides: 10. CDR3 length equals 16 residues.

Comment on this clone: Since the CDR3 does not end with the conserved phenylalanine or tryptophan, this likely comes from a read error. The V and J genes are TRBV6-6 and TRBJ2-6, with D uncertain. CDR3 size: 14 residues. Germline V CDR1 and CDR2: MNHNY, SVGAGI (reference sequence). V was cut by 5 bases and J by 2 bases, with 7 bases left in between. The CDR3 here is CASSGGAGANVLTV. The CDR3 DNA reads TGTGCCAGCAGTGGTGGGGCTGGGGCCAACGTCCTGACTGTC.

This clone was counted a few times. J is TRBJ2-3 and V is TRBV30; 8 bases agree with TRBD2. The J segment lost 0 bases and the V segment lost 1 base, leaving 12 bases of the junction unmatched. Germline values: CDR1 GTSNPN, CDR2 SVGIG (reference sequence). The CDR3 is made up of 18 amino acids. CDR3 protein: CAWSGARRASGSTDTQYF. CDR3 in DNA: TGTGCCTGGAGTGGAGCTCGAAGAGCTAGCGGGAGCACAGATACGCAGTATTTT.

The gene calls are TRBV7-8 and TRBJ2-5; 8 nucleotides match TRBD2. Unmatched junction bases numbered 6, after V lost 1 base and J lost 2 bases. The CDR3 extends over 16 amino acids. Germline CDR1 and CDR2: SGHVS and FQNEAQ. The CDR3 DNA is TGTGCCAGCAGCTTAGACCCGGGGGGGCTTCAAGAGACCCAGTACTTC. Amino acids: CASSLDPGGLQETQYF.

The chain uses TRBV19 and TRBJ1-5; 8 bases are a match to TRBD1. The J segment lost 2 bases and the V segment lost 7 bases, leaving 7 bases of the junction unmatched. The CDR3 runs to 15 residues. Per germline, CDR1 LNHDA and CDR2 SQIVND (reference sequence). DNA of the CDR3: TGTGCCAGTACCGGCCGGGGACAGGGCAATCAGCCCCAGCATTTT. Translation: CASTGRGQGNQPQHF. The variable domain in full, with the rest retrieved from reference TRBV19 and TRBJ1-5, is DGGITQSPKYLFRKEGQNVTLSCEQNLNHDAMYWYRQDPGQGLRLIYYSQIVNDFQKGDIAEGYSVSREKKESFPLTVTSAQKNPTAFYLCASTGRGQGNQPQHFGDGTRLSIL.

This clone was counted a few times. This chain joins TRBV10-2 and TRBJ2-3, with a possible D match to TRBD2 (6 bases). The length of the CDR3 is 12 residues. Germline lookup yields CDR1 WSHSY and CDR2 SAAADI. V was clipped by 5 bases and J by 6 bases, with 9 bases between them. The CDR3, as DNA: TGCGCCAGCAGTCCCGCGGGGGATACGCAGTATTTT. The encoded protein is CASSPAGDTQYF.

This chain connects TRBV6-5 to TRBJ2-5; 9 bases map to TRBD2. TRBJ2-7 matches the DNA end more closely, so the J call is doubtful. Germline V gene lookup returns CDR1 MNHEY and CDR2 SVGAGI. The CDR3 sequence is 13 residues long. Here the CDR3 reads CASSRAGGGEQYF. The DNA for the CDR3 is TGTGCCAGCAGCCGAGCGGGGGGAGGCGAGCAGTACTTC.

This clone has only a few counts. J is TRBJ2-2 and V is TRBV11-2; 9 bases align to TRBD2. CDR3 size: 15 residues. V lost 3 bases, J lost 5 bases, and 4 bases stayed unmatched. The germline V gene has CDR1 SGHAT and CDR2 FQNNGV. The CDR3 loop is CASSLRAGGTGELFF. CDR3 DNA: TGTGCCAGCAGCTTGAGAGCGGGAGGTACCGGGGAGCTGTTTTTT.

The rearrangement joins TRBV2 to TRBJ1-3; 8 nucleotides agree with TRBD1. V shed 7 bases and J 11 bases; nucleotides not matched to a gene: 10. The CDR3 runs to 13 residues. Germline CDR1 and CDR2: SNHLY and FYNNEI. The chain's CDR3 is CASTQTGELAIYF. The CDR3 DNA reads TGTGCCAGCACCCAGACAGGGGAGTTGGCCATATATTTT.

The J gene is TRBJ1-1, the V gene TRBV5-6; weak D call: TRBD1 (5 bases). V lost 5 bases and J lost 0, with 11 bases in between. Germline V gene data show CDR1 as SGHDT and CDR2 as YYEEEE. The CDR3 spans 14 residues. CDR3 protein: CASRNQGVNTEAFF. The CDR3 DNA sequence: TGTGCCAGCAGGAATCAGGGTGTGAACACTGAAGCTTTCTTT.

The V gene is TRBV7-9, the J gene TRBJ2-7; D unclear. The CDR3 consists of 13 residues. Germline CDR1 is SEHNR and CDR2 is FQNEAQ (reference sequence). V lost 1 base, J lost 3 bases, and 7 bases lay in between. The CDR3 DNA reads TGTGCCAGCAGCTTAGGACATAACTACGAGCAGTACTTC. Protein sequence: CASSLGHNYEQYF. Full variable domain (rest looked up from reference TRBV7-9 and TRBJ2-7): DTGVSQNPRHKITKRGQNVTFRCDPISEHNRLYWYRQTLGQGPEFLTYFQNEAQLEKSRLLSDRFSAERPKGSFSTLEIQRTEQGDSAMYLCASSLGHNYEQYFGPGTRLTVT.

This clone was recorded a few times. J is TRBJ1-1 and V is TRBV10-3, with a possible D match to TRBD1 (6 bases). The V gene lost 6 bases and the J gene lost 0 bases, with 14 bases spanning the gap. The CDR3 is 15 residues long. From germline, CDR1 is ENHRY and CDR2 SYGVKD. The CDR3 sequence is CAIRPDRPMNTEAFF. The CDR3 region has the DNA TGTGCCATCAGGCCAGACAGGCCAATGAACACTGAAGCTTTCTTT.

The V call is TRBV9, the J call TRBJ1-1; D remains ambiguous. Germline lookup yields CDR1 SGDLS and CDR2 YYNGEE. The CDR3 extends over 11 amino acids. Between the trimmed V and J ends, which lost 3 bases and 9 bases, there was a span of 9 bases. DNA for the CDR3: TGTGCCAGCAGCGCCCTATCGCAAGCTTTCTTT. It codes for CASSALSQAFF. The complete variable domain, with remaining parts taken from reference TRBV9 and TRBJ1-1, reads DSGVTQTPKHLITATGQRVTLRCSPRSGDLSVYWYQQSLDQGLQFLIQYYNGEERAKGNILERFSAQQFPDLHSELNLSSLELGDSALYFCASSALSQAFFGQGTRLTVV.